The present entry profiles one T cell receptor beta chain with its context. What it recognizes is unknown. Germline V gives CDR1 SQVTM, CDR2 ANQGSEA. J lost 6 bases, V lost 4 bases, and 9 bases had no gene match. CDR3 size: 15 residues. This sample was taken from a study of shared clonotypes between healthy human individuals. Study-wide results and caveats: The donor pool, a small one, limited the genetic and exposure-history diversity represented.

Free of recent acute infections or vaccinations, the donors were healthy HIV-negative adults. A deep-level run was used for the assay. Genomic DNA belonging to each subset was distributed in equal measure over several immunoSEQ plates. The assay was immunoSEQ multiplex PCR, and TCRdb's table has in-frame clones only and misses some. The data show about 1.5 million clones, with nearly 99% seen just once and roughly 0.42% held by the top ten. J is TRBJ2-2 and V is TRBV29-1, with TRBD1 matching 9 bases. Material: naive CD4+ T cells sorted from blood. As to subset: CD45RA+ positively selected. This TCR came from a man aged 25 to 40 in good health. CDR3 protein: CSVARIGTGSGELFF. DNA of the CDR3: TGCAGCGTTGCCCGCATCGGGACAGGGTCCGGGGAGCTGTTTTTT.